The 7 T cell receptor beta chains below all came from one sample that was sequenced in a study of blood T cell repertoires in COVID-19. Clones were sequenced by immunoSEQ multiplex PCR, and TCRdb holds only the in-frame ones, with some missing. The sample lists over 250,000 clones, roughly 85% occurring once. What was sequenced was peripheral blood. The receptor set was obtained from a woman between 45 and 65 years old who had recovered from COVID-19.

The J gene is TRBJ2-5, the V gene TRBV5-1, with a possible D match to TRBD1 (6 bases). The CDR3 loop spans 17 amino acids. V was shortened by 3 bases and J by 5 bases, with 23 bases between the two germline ends. Germline CDR1 SGHRS, CDR2 YFSETQ. In DNA, the CDR3 is TGCGCCAGCAGCTCGCCGGACCCAAGGCCAGGGGTGGAGACCCAGTACTTC. This gives the protein CASSSPDPRPGVETQYF. Filled out from reference TRBV5-1 and TRBJ2-5, the complete variable domain reads KAGVTQTPRYLIKTRGQQVTLSCSPISGHRSVSWYQQTPGQGLQFLFEYFSETQRNKGNFPGRFSGRQFSNSRSEMNVSTLELGDSALYLCASSSPDPRPGVETQYFGPGTRLLVL.

The table lists this clone with a count of one. The chain joins TRBV28 to TRBJ2-7, with TRBD2 matching 13 bases. The J segment lost 6 bases and the V segment lost 1 base, leaving 3 bases of the junction unmatched. The CDR3 is made up of 15 amino acids. Germline CDR1 reads MDHEN; CDR2 reads SYDVKM. The CDR3 DNA reads TGTGCCAGCAGTTTATCGGGACTAGCGGGACCCGAGCAGTACTTC. It specifies CASSLSGLAGPEQYF.

The DNA for the CDR3 is TGTGCCAACCGTCTATTCCCTGGACAGCAGAACTATGGCTACACCTTC. Translated, it gives CANRLFPGQQNYGYTF. This rearrangement joins TRBV28 to TRBJ1-2, with D perhaps TRBD1 (6 bases). V shed 10 bases and J shed 2 bases, with 23 bases lying between them. The germline V gene has CDR1 MDHEN and CDR2 SYDVKM. The CDR3 loop spans 16 amino acids.

This clone has only a few counts. The rearrangement uses TRBV19 and TRBJ1-6; the D gene is possibly TRBD1 (6 bases). V lost 4 bases and J lost 7, with 14 bases in between. The V gene's germline CDR1 is LNHDA and CDR2 SQIVND (reference sequence). The CDR3 spans 15 residues. CDR3 sequence reads: CASSRGHDNNSPLHF. In DNA form, the CDR3 reads TGTGCCAGTAGTAGGGGGCACGATAACAATTCACCCCTCCACTTT.

This chain uses TRBV18 with TRBJ1-5; D is undetermined. Trimming removed 2 bases at V and 9 bases at J, with 14 bases between. Germline CDR1 is KGHSH and CDR2 is LQKENI. This CDR3 is built from 14 residues. CDR3 bases: TGTGCCAGCTCACCATCCAAGCAGCCGGGGCCCCAGCATTTT. This translates into CASSPSKQPGPQHF. The full variable domain, with the rest looked up from reference TRBV18 and TRBJ1-5, is NAGVMQNPRHLVRRRGQEARLRCSPMKGHSHVYWYRQLPEEGLKFMVYLQKENIIDESGMPKERFSAEFPKEGPSILRIQQVVRGDSAAYFCASSPSKQPGPQHFGDGTRLSIL.

The rearrangement uses TRBV28 and TRBJ1-1; possible D gene TRBD1, 5 bases. CDR1 MDHEN and CDR2 SYDVKM come from the germline V gene. The CDR3 has 12 residues. CDR3 sequence (DNA): TGTGCTACAGTAGACAGTAACACTGAAGCTTTCTTT. Its translation is CATVDSNTEAFF. The full variable domain, its missing parts supplied by reference TRBV28 and TRBJ1-1, is DVKVTQSSRYLVKRTGEKVFLECVQDMDHENMFWYRQDPGLGLRLIYFSYDVKMKEKGDIPEGYSVSREKKERFSLILESASTNQTSMYLCATVDSNTEAFFGQGTRLTVV.

The CDR3 coding sequence is TGTGCCAGCAGTTACGGGACTAGCGGGGGGCCCTACAATGAGCAGTTCTTC. This encodes CASSYGTSGGPYNEQFF. This chain joins TRBV6-7 and TRBJ2-1, with 15 bases matching TRBD2. TRBV6-7 is reported as an ORF; its role is uncertain. This CDR3 has 17 residues. J gave up 2 bases and V 2 bases, and 1 base lay outside the gene matches.